This T cell receptor beta chain was observed in a study of blood T cell repertoires in COVID-19. Study summary: Spain, Italy and the United States supplied samples that represented acute and convalescent COVID-19. PBMCs, B-cell-depleted T cells, or T cells were the source of the cDNA or gDNA that made up the material.

This clone is a singleton in its sample. One end of the junction does not line up with germline, which may come from a read error. Germline V gene lookup returns CDR1 SNHLY and CDR2 FYNNEI. The CDR3 runs to 13 residues. Generated by immunoSEQ multiplex PCR, the TCRdb table keeps only in-frame clones and is missing some. This sample has 250,000 or so clones, with 70% to 90% found just once. This receptor was obtained from a man in his thirties or forties with active or convalescent COVID-19. Sequencing input: peripheral blood. The chain carries TRBV2 and TRBJ1-6; tentatively, D is TRBD1 (6 bases). The CDR3 nucleotides are TGTGCAAGCACCGGGGGGGCCAATTCACCCCTCCACTTT. Residues: CASTGGANSPLHF.